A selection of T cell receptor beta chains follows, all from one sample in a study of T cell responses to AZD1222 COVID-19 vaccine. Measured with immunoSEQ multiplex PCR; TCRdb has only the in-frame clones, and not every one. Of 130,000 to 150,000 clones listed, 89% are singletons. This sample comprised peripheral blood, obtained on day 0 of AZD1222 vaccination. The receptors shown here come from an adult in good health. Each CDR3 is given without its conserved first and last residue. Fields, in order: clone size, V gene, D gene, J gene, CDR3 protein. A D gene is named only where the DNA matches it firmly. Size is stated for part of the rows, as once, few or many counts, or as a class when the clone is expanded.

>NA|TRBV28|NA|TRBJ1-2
ASSLGVPEGGYT
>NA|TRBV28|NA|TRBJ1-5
ASSFRAAYSNQPQH
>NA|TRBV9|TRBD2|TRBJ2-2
ASSVHRSTGLPTGELF
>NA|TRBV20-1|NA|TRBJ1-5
SASRIYGNQPQH
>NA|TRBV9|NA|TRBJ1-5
ASSVHSNQPQH
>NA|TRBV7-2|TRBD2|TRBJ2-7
ASSLVAGGSYEQY
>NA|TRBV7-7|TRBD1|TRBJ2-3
ASSQGDRGRDTDTQY
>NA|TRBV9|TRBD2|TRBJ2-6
ASSQAGGHSGANVLT
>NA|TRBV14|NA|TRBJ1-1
ASSLLGGAF
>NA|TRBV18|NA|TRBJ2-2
ASSPPGTKPGELF
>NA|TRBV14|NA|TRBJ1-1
ASSQSRDTEAF
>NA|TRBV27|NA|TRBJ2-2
ASSSLADENTGELF
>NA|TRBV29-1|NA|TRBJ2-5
SVVVYLETQY
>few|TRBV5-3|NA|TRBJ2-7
ARSPKTTGLDYEQY
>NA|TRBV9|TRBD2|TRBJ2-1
ASSAGLAVSYNEQF
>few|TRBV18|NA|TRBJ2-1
ASSPPSNSGKDEQF
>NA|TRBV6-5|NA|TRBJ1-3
ASNQNGGGGNTIY
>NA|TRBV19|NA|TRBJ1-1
ASSIKGISEAF
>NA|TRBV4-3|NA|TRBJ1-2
ASSQDRNYGYT
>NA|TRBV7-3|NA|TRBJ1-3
ASSLMGADLGNTIY
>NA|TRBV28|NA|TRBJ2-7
ASSLGGRGRSYEQY
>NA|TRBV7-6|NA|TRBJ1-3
ASSLGPPLIGNTIY
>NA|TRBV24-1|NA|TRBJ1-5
ATSDSFQSQPQH
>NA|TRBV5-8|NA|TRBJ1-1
ASSLYPGSKFNTEAF
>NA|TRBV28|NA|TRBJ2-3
ASTPVRIRTDTQY
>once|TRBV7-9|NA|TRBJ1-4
ASSPRAAPEKLF
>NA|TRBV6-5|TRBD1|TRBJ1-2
ASSTETGGGYGYT
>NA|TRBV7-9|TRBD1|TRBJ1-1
ASSPGTGGVPYAF
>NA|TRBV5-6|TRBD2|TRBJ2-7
ASSLDRGVREQY
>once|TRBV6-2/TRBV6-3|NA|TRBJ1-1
ASSSRTVKAF
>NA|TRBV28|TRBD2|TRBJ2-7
ASSLFGRGTRYEQY
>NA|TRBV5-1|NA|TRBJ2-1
ASSLGDFGSYNEQF
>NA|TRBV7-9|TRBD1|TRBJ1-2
ASSHRDRGLGYGYT
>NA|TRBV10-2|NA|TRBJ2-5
ASRWGAQETQY
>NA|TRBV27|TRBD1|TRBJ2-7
ASSSLRDSYEQY
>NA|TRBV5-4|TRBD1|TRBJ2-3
ASSNGQGSDTQY
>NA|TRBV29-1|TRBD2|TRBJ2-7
SVDASGSPTYEQY
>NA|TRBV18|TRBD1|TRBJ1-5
ASSLTGGDQPQH